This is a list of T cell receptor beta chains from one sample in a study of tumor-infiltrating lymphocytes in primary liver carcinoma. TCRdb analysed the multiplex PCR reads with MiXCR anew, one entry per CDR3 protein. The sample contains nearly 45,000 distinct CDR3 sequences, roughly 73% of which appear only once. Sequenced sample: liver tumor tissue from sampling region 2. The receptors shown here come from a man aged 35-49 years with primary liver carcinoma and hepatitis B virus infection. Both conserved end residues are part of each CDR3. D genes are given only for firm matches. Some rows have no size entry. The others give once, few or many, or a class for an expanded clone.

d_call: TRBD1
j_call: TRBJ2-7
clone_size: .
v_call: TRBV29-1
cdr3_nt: TGCAGCGCTATGACATCTGGGACAGGCGCTCCCTACGAGCAGTACTTC
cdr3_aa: CSAMTSGTGAPYEQYF

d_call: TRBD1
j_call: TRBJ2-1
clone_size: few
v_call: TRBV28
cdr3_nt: TGTGCCGGCAGTTTCTCGGGACAGTGGAATGAGCAGTTTTTC
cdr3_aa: CAGSFSGQWNEQFF

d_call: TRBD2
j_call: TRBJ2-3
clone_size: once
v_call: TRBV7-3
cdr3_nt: TGTGCCAGCAGATTAGCGGGAGGAACAGATACGCAGTATTTT
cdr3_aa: CASRLAGGTDTQYF

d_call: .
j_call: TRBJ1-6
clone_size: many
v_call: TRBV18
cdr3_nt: TGTGCCAGCTCACCCCCCAGCCGGGGAAGTAATTCACCCCTCCACTTT
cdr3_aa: CASSPPSRGSNSPLHF

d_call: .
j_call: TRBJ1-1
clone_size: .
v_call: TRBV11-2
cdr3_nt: TGTGACAGCAGCTTAGGTCTGGACACTGAAGCTTTCTTT
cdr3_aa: CDSSLGLDTEAFF

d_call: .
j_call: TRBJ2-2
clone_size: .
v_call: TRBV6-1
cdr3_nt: TGTGCCAGCAGAACATGGAACACCGGGAAGCTGTTTTTT
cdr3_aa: CASRTWNTGKLFF

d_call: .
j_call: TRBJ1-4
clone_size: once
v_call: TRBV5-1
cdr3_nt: TGCACCAGCAGTCGTGACAGACCGACTAATGAAAAACTGTTTTTT
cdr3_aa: CTSSRDRPTNEKLFF

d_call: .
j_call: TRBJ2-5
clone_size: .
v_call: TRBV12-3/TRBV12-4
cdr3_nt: TGTGCCAGCAGTTTGGGGGGCGGACGAGTGACCCAGTACTTC
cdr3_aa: CASSLGGGRVTQYF

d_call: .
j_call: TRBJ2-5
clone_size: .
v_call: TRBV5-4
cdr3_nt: TGTGCCAGCAGCTTGACCACTCCAGGGCAATGGAGGGGGACCCAGTACTTC
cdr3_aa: CASSLTTPGQWRGTQYF

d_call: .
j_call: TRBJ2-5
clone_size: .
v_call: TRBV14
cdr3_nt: TGTGCCAGCAGCCAAGCGGGGTCGGGGACCCAGTACTTC
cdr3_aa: CASSQAGSGTQYF

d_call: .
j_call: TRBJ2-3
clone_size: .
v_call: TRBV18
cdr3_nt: TGTGCCAGCTCACCCATATCGTTGGACACGCAGTATTTT
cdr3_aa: CASSPISLDTQYF

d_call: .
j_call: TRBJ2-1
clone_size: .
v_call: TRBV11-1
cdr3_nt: TGTGCCAGCGACTTCCAGGGACCGCTGGACAATGAGCAATTCTTC
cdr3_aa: CASDFQGPLDNEQFF

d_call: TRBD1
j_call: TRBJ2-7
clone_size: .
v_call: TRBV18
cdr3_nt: TGTGCCAGCTCACCACCTGGGACAGAAGCATACGAGCAGTACTTC
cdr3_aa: CASSPPGTEAYEQYF

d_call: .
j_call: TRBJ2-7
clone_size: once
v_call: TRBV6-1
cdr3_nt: TGTGCCACCCGTGGAGGGTATTCCTACGAGCATTACTTC
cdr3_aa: CATRGGYSYEHYF

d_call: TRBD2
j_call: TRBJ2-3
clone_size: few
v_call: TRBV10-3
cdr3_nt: TGTGCCATCAGTCGGACTAGCGGGGGTGGTACAGATACGCACTATTTT
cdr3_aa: CAISRTSGGGTDTHYF

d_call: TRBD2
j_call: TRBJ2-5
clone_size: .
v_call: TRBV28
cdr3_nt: TGTACCAGCAGTTTTCTAGCGGTAGGGGTGGAGACCCAGTACTTC
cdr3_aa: CTSSFLAVGVETQYF

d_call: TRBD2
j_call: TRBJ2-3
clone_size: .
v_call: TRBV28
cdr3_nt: TGTGCCAGCTATTTATCGACTAGCGGCTACACAGATACGCAGTATTTT
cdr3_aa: CASYLSTSGYTDTQYF

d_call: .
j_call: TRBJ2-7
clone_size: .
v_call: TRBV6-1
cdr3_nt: TGTGCCAGCAGTCCTGGGACGGTGGGCCCCTACGAGCAGTACTTC
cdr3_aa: CASSPGTVGPYEQYF

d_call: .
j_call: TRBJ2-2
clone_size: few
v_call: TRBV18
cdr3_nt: TGTGCCAGCTCAGTGACGGCTACCGGGGAGCTGCTTTTT
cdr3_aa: CASSVTATGELLF

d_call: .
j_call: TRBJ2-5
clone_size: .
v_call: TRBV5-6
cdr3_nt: TGTGCGAGCAGCTTGCCGGACGGGGGGCGGGAGACCCAGTATTTC
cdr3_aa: CASSLPDGGRETQYF

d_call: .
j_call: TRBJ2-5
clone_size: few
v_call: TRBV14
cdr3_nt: TGTGCAGGCAGCCAAGATAATTCCGAGACCCAGTACTTC
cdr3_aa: CAGSQDNSETQYF

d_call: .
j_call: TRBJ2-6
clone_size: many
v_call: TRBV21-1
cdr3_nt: TGTGCCAGCAGCAAGGGACTAGCCGGACGACCCTGGATCTCTGGGGCCAACGTCCTGACTTTC
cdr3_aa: CASSKGLAGRPWISGANVLTF

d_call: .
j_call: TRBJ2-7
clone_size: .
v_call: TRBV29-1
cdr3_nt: TGCAGTAACTCCAACGCCTACGAGCAGTACTTC
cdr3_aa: CSNSNAYEQYF

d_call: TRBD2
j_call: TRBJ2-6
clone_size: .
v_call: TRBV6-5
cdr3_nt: TGTACCACCAGTTACAATCCTAGCGGGAGTACTGGAGCCAACGTCCTGACTTTC
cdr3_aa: CTTSYNPSGSTGANVLTF

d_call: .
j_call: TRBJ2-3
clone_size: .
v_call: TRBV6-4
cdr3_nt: TGTGCCAGCAGTGACTCACGGAACGGGAGTACAGATACGCAGTATTTT
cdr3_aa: CASSDSRNGSTDTQYF

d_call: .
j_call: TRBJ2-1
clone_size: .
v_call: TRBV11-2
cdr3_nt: TGTGCCAGAGGCTTAGGTAACAGGGCGAGCTCCTGCAATGAGCAGTTCTTC
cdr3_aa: CARGLGNRASSCNEQFF

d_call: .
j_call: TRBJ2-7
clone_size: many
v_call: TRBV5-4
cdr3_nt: TGTGCCAGCAGCTTAGGGACCGACACCTACGAGCAGTACTTC
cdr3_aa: CASSLGTDTYEQYF

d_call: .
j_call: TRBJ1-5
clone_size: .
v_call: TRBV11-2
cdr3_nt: TGTGCCAGCAGCTTAGTACGGGTAACAGGGAGCTATCAGCCCCGGCATTTT
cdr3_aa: CASSLVRVTGSYQPRHF

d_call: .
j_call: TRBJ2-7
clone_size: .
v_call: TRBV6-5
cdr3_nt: TGTGCCAGCTGTCCTAGAGGGAGCTACGAGCAGTACTTC
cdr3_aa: CASCPRGSYEQYF

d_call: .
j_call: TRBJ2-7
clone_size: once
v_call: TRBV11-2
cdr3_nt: TGTGCCAGCAGCTCCGGACGGCTTTACGCGCGCGAGCGATATTTC
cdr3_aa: CASSSGRLYARERYF

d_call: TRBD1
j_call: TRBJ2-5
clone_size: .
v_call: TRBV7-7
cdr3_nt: TGTGCCAGCAGCTCGACCGGGACAGGCCCAGAGACCCAGTACTTC
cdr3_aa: CASSSTGTGPETQYF

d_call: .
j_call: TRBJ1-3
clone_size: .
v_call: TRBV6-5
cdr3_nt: TGTGCCAGCACGATGGGGTCCCTCGGAGACACCATATATTTT
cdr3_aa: CASTMGSLGDTIYF

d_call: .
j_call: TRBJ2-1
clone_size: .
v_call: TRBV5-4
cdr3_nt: TGTGCCAGTAGCTCCTACGATGAGCAGTTCTTC
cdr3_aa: CASSSYDEQFF

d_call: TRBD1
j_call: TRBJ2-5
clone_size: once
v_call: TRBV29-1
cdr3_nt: TGCAGCGTTGAAACGCACAGGGGGCGAGCAGAGACCCAGTATTTC
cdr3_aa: CSVETHRGRAETQYF

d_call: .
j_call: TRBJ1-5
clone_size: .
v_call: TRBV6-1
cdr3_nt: TGTGTCAGCAGTGAAGGGCAGGGCCAAAATCAGTCCCAGCATTTT
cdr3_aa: CVSSEGQGQNQSQHF

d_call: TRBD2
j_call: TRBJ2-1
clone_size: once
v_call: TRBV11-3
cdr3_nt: TGTGCTAGCAGCTTAGACGAGCGGGAGCAATTATTC
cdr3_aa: CASSLDEREQLF

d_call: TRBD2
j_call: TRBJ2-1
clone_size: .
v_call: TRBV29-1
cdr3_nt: TGCAGCGAACAACTAGCGGGAGGACGCTGCAATGAGCAGTTCTTC
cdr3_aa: CSEQLAGGRCNEQFF

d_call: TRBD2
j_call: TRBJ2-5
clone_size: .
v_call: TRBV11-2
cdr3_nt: TGTTTCAGCAGCTTAAGACTAGCGGGTGACTCGAGCGTGACCCAGTACTTC
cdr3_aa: CFSSLRLAGDSSVTQYF

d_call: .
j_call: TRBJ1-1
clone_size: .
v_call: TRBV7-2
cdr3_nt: TGTGCCAGCAGCTTAGACGCCCGGGCCGCTGAAGCTCTCTTT
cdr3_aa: CASSLDARAAEALF

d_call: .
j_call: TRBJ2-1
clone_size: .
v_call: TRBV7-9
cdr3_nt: TGTGCCAGCAGTTTAAATTCCCATCGGGAGCAGTTCTTC
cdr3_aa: CASSLNSHREQFF

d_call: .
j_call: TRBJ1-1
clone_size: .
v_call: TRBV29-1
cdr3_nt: TGCAGCGTTGGTGGAGGATGTGCTATGAATACTGAAGCTTTCTTT
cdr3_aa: CSVGGGCAMNTEAFF

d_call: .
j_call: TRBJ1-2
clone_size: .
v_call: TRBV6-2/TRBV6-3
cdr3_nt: TGTGTCAGCACCCAAGGGCAGTACGGCTACACCTTC
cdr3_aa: CVSTQGQYGYTF

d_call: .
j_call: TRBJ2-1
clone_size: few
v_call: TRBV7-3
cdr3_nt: TGTGCCAGCGGCTTCGACATAGGAAATGAGCAGTTCTTC
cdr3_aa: CASGFDIGNEQFF

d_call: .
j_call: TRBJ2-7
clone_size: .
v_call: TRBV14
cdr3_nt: TGTGCCATCAGACAGGTCGACAGTTACGAGCAGTACTTC
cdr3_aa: CAIRQVDSYEQYF

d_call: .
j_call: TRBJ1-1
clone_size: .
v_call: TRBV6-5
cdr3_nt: TGTGCCAGCAGTTACGGGAGTGCGGGATGTGAAGCTTTCTTT
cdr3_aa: CASSYGSAGCEAFF

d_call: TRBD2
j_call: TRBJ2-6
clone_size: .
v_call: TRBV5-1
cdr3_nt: TGTGCCAGCTGCTGGGGCCCGGGAGGGACTAGGGCCAACGTCCTGACTTTC
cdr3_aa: CASCWGPGGTRANVLTF

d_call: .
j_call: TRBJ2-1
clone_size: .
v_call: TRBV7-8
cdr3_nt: TGTGCCTGCAGTGTTAGCTTTGAGCAGCTCTTC
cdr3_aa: CACSVSFEQLF

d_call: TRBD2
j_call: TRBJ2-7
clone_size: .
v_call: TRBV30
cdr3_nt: TGTGACTGGGAGGGAAATGGGCAGTACTTC
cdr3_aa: CDWEGNGQYF

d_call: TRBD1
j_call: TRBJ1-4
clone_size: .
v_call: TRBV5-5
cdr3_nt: TGTGCCTGCAGCACCAACGGGACAGGGGATGAAAAACTGTTTTTT
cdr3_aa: CACSTNGTGDEKLFF

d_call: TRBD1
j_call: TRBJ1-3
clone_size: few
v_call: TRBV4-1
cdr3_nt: TGCGCCAGCAGTCGAGGGGGACAGTCCTCTGGAAACACCATATATTTT
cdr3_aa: CASSRGGQSSGNTIYF

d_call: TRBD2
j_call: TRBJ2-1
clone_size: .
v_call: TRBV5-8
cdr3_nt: TGTGTCAGCAGCCCGCTGGGACTAGCGGCCTCCTGCAATGAGCAGTTCTTC
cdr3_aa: CVSSPLGLAASCNEQFF

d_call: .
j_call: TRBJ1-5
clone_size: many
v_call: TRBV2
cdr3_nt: TGTGCCAGCAGCCGAATGGGGCAGATCAATCAGCCCCAGCATTTT
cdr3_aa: CASSRMGQINQPQHF